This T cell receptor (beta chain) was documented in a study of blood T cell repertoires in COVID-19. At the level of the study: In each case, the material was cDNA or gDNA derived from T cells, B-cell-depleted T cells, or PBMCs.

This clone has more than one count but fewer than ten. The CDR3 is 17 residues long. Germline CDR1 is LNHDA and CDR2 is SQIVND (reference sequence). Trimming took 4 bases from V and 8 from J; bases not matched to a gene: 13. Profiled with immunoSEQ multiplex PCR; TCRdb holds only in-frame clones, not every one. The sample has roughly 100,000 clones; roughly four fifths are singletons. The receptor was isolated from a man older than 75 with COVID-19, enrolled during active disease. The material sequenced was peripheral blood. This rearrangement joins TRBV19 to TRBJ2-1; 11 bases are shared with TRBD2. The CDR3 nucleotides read TGTGCCAGTAGTACAAACATTATTAGCGGGAGGGCCTATGAGCAGTTCTTC. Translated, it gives CASSTNIISGRAYEQFF.